A single sample is the source of the 21 T cell receptor beta chains below, sequenced in a study of blood T cell repertoires in COVID-19. Produced via immunoSEQ multiplex PCR; TCRdb's table is partial and in-frame only. The sample has about 100,000 clones; about 86% are singletons. The sequenced sample was PBMCs or T cells enriched from blood (not recorded which). Receptor source: a woman in her forties or fifties who had recovered from COVID-19.

The V gene is TRBV5-1, the J gene TRBJ1-4; 9 nucleotides match TRBD1. Germline V lookup: CDR1 SGHRS, CDR2 YFSETQ. The CDR3 totals 15 residues. V shed 2 bases and J 6 bases; nucleotides not matched to a gene: 5. The CDR3 is CASSLLGTGYEKLFF. The CDR3 DNA sequence: TGCGCCAGCAGCTTACTCGGGACAGGGTATGAAAAACTGTTTTTT. Complete variable domain (other parts from reference TRBV5-1 and TRBJ1-4): KAGVTQTPRYLIKTRGQQVTLSCSPISGHRSVSWYQQTPGQGLQFLFEYFSETQRNKGNFPGRFSGRQFSNSRSEMNVSTLELGDSALYLCASSLLGTGYEKLFFGSGTQLSVL.

CDR3 region: CASSYSKQGHGYTF. The CDR3 nucleotides read TGTGCCAGCAGTTACTCAAAACAGGGACATGGCTACACCTTC. The J gene is TRBJ1-2, the V gene TRBV6-5; a weak D match, TRBD1 (6 bases). The CDR3 covers 14 residues. CDR1 and CDR2 (germline): MNHEY, SVGAGI. Trimming took 0 bases from V and 6 from J, leaving 11 bases between them.

The chain carries TRBV24-1 and TRBJ1-4; D is unclear. CDR3 length: 13 amino acids. The germline V and J ends were trimmed by 4 bases and 3 bases, with 5 bases remaining between them. Germline V gives CDR1 KGHDR, CDR2 SFDVKD. CDR3 DNA sequence: TGTGCCACCAGTGAGAGTTCTAATGAAAAACTGTTTTTT. This gives the protein CATSESSNEKLFF.

V usage is TRBV5-1 and J usage is TRBJ2-3; D is perhaps TRBD1 (6 bases). The CDR3 contains 14 residues. Per the germline V gene, CDR1 is SGHRS and CDR2 is YFSETQ. Trimming removed 1 base at V and 4 bases at J, with 10 bases between. The CDR3 DNA reads as TGCGCCAGCAGCTTGTCAGGGGACCCAGATACGCAGTATTTT. It translates to CASSLSGDPDTQYF.

V and J are TRBV20-1 and TRBJ2-7; 9 bases are shared with TRBD2. The CDR3 has 14 amino acids. V shed 3 bases, J shed 6 bases, and the junction held 9 bases outside the gene matches. Germline CDR1 DFQATT, CDR2 SNEGSKA (reference sequence). The CDR3 DNA reads as TGCAGTGCTAGTTTGCGGGGGGGCCAGGTCGAGCAGTACTTC. Protein product: CSASLRGGQVEQYF.

V gene TRBV24-1 combines with J gene TRBJ2-1; D may be TRBD2 (6 bases). The germline V and J ends were trimmed by 1 base and 8 bases, with 14 bases remaining between them. The CDR3 is 15 amino acids. Germline values: CDR1 KGHDR, CDR2 SFDVKD. This chain's CDR3 is CATSDLGRESDEQFF. CDR3 nucleotides: TGTGCCACCAGTGATTTAGGACGGGAGTCCGATGAGCAGTTCTTC.

The V call is TRBV7-9, the J call TRBJ1-6; 8 nucleotides line up with TRBD1. The CDR3 length is 16 residues. The trim removed 5 bases at V and 6 bases at J, leaving 9 bases unmatched. CDR1 is SEHNR and CDR2 is FQNEAQ in the germline V gene (reference sequence). This CDR3 reads CASSDPQGAVNSPLHF. The CDR3 nucleotides are TGTGCCAGCAGCGACCCCCAGGGGGCGGTTAATTCACCCCTCCACTTT.

This chain links TRBV7-3 with TRBJ2-3; unclear D gene. V lost 3 bases to trimming and J lost 6 bases, with 10 bases between them. Germline V gives CDR1 SGHTA, CDR2 FQGTGA. The CDR3 is 13 amino acids. The CDR3 protein is CASSFVARDTQYF. As DNA, the CDR3 is TGTGCCAGCAGCTTCGTAGCACGGGATACGCAGTATTTT.

The chain employs TRBV5-1 and TRBJ2-1; possibly TRBD2 for D (6 bases). The V end was cut by 0 bases, the J end by 9 bases, with 16 bases between. The CDR3 spans 15 residues. Germline CDR1 reads SGHRS; CDR2 reads YFSETQ. The CDR3 DNA reads as TGCGCCAGCAGCTTGGATAGCGCGGGGTTTGGTGAGCAGTTCTTC. This sequence encodes CASSLDSAGFGEQFF.

The rearrangement joins TRBV7-7 to TRBJ2-1; 7 bases align to TRBD2. J lost 12 bases, V lost 2 bases, and 22 bases had no gene match. Germline loops: CDR1 SSHAT, CDR2 FNYEAQ (reference sequence). The CDR3 runs to 18 residues. The CDR3 region has the DNA TGTGCCAGCAGCTTAATTGTCTTAGGGACTATGAAGGGCCCGGCGCAGTTCTTC. Protein: CASSLIVLGTMKGPAQFF.

V gene TRBV27 combines with J gene TRBJ1-4; D unclear. In germline, CDR1 is MNHEY, CDR2 SMNVEV (reference sequence). The V end was cut by 3 bases, the J end by 3 bases, with 5 bases between. CDR3 length: 13 residues. CDR3 coding DNA: TGTGCCAGCAGTTTTAATCCTAATGAAAAACTGTTTTTT. It specifies CASSFNPNEKLFF.

The chain has TRBV7-9 and TRBJ2-2; D is uncertain. The CDR3 extends over 11 amino acids. V lost 4 bases and J lost 7, with 4 bases in between. In germline, CDR1 is SEHNR, CDR2 FQNEAQ (reference sequence). CDR3 sequence reads: CASSSHGELFF. CDR3 DNA: TGTGCCAGCAGCTCCCACGGGGAGCTGTTTTTT. The full variable domain, with the rest looked up from reference TRBV7-9 and TRBJ2-2, is DTGVSQNPRHKITKRGQNVTFRCDPISEHNRLYWYRQTLGQGPEFLTYFQNEAQLEKSRLLSDRFSAERPKGSFSTLEIQRTEQGDSAMYLCASSSHGELFFGEGSRLTVL.

This clone was counted a single time. J is TRBJ1-3 and V is TRBV23-1; 9 nucleotides align to TRBD1. TRBV23-1 is known as an ORF, though its function is uncertain. With V trimmed by 9 bases and J by 2 bases, 5 bases remained unmatched. The CDR3 is 14 amino acids. CDR3 in amino acids: CARKTGGTGNTIYF. CDR3 coding DNA: TGCGCCAGGAAGACAGGGGGAACTGGAAACACCATATATTTT.

The chain links TRBV2 to TRBJ2-7; no clear D gene. The germline V gene has CDR1 SNHLY and CDR2 FYNNEI. With 6 bases removed from V and 5 bases from J, the gap between germline ends came to 17 bases. The CDR3 spans 14 residues. The CDR3 sequence: CASSYERGSDEQYF. The CDR3 DNA is TGTGCCAGCAGCTACGAGCGCGGATCCGACGAGCAGTACTTC.

Points on this clone: Distinct nucleotide sequences in the sample also encode this CDR3. V usage is TRBV19 and J usage is TRBJ2-3; no firm D call. Germline lookup yields CDR1 LNHDA and CDR2 SQIVND (reference sequence). Trimming removed 5 bases from V and 5 bases from J, with 8 bases in between. This CDR3 comprises 12 residues. The CDR3 bases are TGTGCCAGTAGTCCAACAAGAGATACGCAGTATTTT. Translating gives CASSPTRDTQYF.

The sample holds one count of this clone. V is TRBV12-3 or TRBV12-4 and J is TRBJ1-2; 8 bases fit TRBD1. This CDR3 region has 13 residues. Trimming at V came to 5 bases and at J to 6 bases, leaving 5 bases not matched to a gene. The CDR3 protein is CASSPRGRNGYTF. The CDR3 coding sequence is TGTGCCAGCAGTCCCAGGGGGCGGAATGGCTACACCTTC.

The rearrangement uses TRBV5-4 and TRBJ1-2; D is unresolved. This CDR3 has 12 amino acids. Germline CDR1 SGHNT, CDR2 YYREEE (reference sequence). Trimming left V 7 bases short and J 7 bases short, with 14 bases between. The CDR3 is CASQTGFSGYTF. In DNA form, the CDR3 reads TGTGCCAGCCAGACCGGGTTCAGTGGCTACACCTTC.

The rearrangement uses TRBV28 and TRBJ2-7, with 8 bases that match TRBD2. This CDR3 contains 16 residues. Trimming at V came to 1 base and at J to 6 bases, leaving 11 bases not matched to a gene. CDR1 MDHEN and CDR2 SYDVKM come from the germline V gene. Written as DNA, the CDR3 is TGTGCCAGCAGTTTATATTCTAGCGGGCAGCAGCTCGAGCAGTACTTC. Protein: CASSLYSSGQQLEQYF.

In this sample, this clone turned up many times. Here the CDR3 DNA reads TGTGCCAGCAGTTTATCGATCAGGGTGTCTGGCTACACCTTC. Translation gives CASSLSIRVSGYTF. The rearrangement joins TRBV27 to TRBJ1-2; TRBD1 is a possible D gene (5 bases). Germline-derived CDR1 and CDR2 are MNHEY and SMNVEV (reference sequence). V was pared by 0 bases and J by 7 bases, with 12 bases between. The CDR3 length is 14 residues.

The chain couples TRBV11-3 to TRBJ2-3; a weak D match, TRBD2 (6 bases). V was cut by 0 bases and J by 2 bases, with 12 bases left in between. The CDR3 loop spans 16 amino acids. Germline V gene lookup returns CDR1 SGHNT and CDR2 YENEEA. CDR3 sequence reads: CASSLDRGTDTDTQYF. The DNA for the CDR3 is TGTGCCAGCAGCTTAGATCGGGGGACGGACACAGATACGCAGTATTTT. Full variable domain (outside the CDR3, taken from reference TRBV11-3 and TRBJ2-3): EAGVVQSPRYKIIEKKQPVAFWCNPISGHNTLYWYLQNLGQGPELLIRYENEEAVDDSQLPKDRFSAERLKGVDSTLKIQPAELGDSAVYLCASSLDRGTDTDTQYFGPGTRLTVL.

The gene calls are TRBV9 and TRBJ2-1; TRBD2 matches 7 bases. The ends lost 0 bases at V and 7 bases at J; junction bases unmatched: 7. Germline CDR1 and CDR2: SGDLS and YYNGEE. This CDR3 contains 15 residues. The CDR3 DNA reads as TGTGCCAGCAGCGTAGTGTCTAGCGGATTGAATGAGCAGTTCTTC. It is translated as CASSVVSSGLNEQFF.